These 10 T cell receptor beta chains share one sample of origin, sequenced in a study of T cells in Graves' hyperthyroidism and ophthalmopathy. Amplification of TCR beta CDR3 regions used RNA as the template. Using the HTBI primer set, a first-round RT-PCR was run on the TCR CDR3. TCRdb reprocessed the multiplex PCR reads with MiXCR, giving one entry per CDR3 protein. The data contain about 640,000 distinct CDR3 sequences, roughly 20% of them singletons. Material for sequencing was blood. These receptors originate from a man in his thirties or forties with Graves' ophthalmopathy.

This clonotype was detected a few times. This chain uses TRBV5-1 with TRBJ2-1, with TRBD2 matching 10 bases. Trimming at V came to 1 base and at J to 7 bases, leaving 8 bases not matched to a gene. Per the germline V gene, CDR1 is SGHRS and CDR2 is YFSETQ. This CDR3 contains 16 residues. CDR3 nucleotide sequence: TGCGCCAGCAGCTTGTCAGCGGGAGGGCCGAGGAATGAGCAGTTCTTC. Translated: CASSLSAGGPRNEQFF.

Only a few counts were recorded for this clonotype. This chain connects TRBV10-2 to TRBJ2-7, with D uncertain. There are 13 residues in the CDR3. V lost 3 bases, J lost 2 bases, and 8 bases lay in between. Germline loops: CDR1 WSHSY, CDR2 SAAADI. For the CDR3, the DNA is TGCGCCAGCAGTGACAGCCCAACCTACGAGCAGTACTTC. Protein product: CASSDSPTYEQYF.

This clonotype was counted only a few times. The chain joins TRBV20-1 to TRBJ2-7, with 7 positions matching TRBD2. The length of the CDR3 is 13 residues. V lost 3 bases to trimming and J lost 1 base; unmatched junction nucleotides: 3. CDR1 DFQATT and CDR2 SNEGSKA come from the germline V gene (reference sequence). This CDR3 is CSASRTSSYEQYF. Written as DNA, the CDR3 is TGCAGTGCTAGCAGGACTAGTTCCTACGAGCAGTACTTC.

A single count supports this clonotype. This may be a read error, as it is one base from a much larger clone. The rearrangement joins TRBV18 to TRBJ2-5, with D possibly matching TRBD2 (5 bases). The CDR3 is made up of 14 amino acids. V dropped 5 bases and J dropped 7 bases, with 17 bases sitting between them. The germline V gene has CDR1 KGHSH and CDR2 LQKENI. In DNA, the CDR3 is TGTGCCAGCTCAGCTTCCGGGGAGAGGGTGACCCAGTACTTC. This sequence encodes CASSASGERVTQYF.

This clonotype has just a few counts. The CDR3 coding sequence is TGTGCCAGCAGTTACTCGAGAGCGGTGTCGGGAGGGACCCAGTACTTC. Translated, it gives CASSYSRAVSGGTQYF. The gene calls are TRBV6-2 or TRBV6-3 and TRBJ2-5; TRBD2 aligns across 7 bases. Germline CDR1 and CDR2: MNHEY and SVGEGT. The CDR3 sequence is 16 residues long. The trim removed 0 bases at V and 7 bases at J, leaving 11 bases unmatched.

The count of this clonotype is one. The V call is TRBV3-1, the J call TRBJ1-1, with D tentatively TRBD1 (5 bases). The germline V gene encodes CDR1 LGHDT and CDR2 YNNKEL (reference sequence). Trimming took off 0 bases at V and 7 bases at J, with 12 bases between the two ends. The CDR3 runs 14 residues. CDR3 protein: CASSQDLGDGEAFF. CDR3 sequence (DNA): TGTGCCAGCAGCCAAGACCTGGGGGACGGTGAAGCTTTCTTT.

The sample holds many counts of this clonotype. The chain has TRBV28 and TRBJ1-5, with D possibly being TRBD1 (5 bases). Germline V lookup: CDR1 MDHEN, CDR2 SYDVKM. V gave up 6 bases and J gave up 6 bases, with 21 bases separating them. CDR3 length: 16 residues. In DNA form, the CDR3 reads TGTGCCAGCAGCTCCCCGAGTCAGGGTTCAGGTCAGCCCCAGCATTTT. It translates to CASSSPSQGSGQPQHF. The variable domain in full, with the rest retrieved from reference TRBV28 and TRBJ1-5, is DVKVTQSSRYLVKRTGEKVFLECVQDMDHENMFWYRQDPGLGLRLIYFSYDVKMKEKGDIPEGYSVSREKKERFSLILESASTNQTSMYLCASSSPSQGSGQPQHFGDGTRLSIL.

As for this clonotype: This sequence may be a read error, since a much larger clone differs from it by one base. The CDR3 DNA reads TGCAGTGCTAGACTGGACCGGAGCTCCTACAAGCAGTACTTC. Translating gives CSARLDRSSYKQYF. The chain carries TRBV20-1 and TRBJ2-7; D not certain. The CDR3 consists of 14 residues. Germline loops: CDR1 DFQATT, CDR2 SNEGSKA (reference sequence).

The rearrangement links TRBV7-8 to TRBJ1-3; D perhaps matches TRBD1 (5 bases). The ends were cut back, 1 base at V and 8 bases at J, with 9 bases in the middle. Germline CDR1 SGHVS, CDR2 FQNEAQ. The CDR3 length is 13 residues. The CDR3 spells CASSLGRGYTIYF. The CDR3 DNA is TGTGCCAGCAGCTTAGGTCGGGGGTACACCATATATTTT.

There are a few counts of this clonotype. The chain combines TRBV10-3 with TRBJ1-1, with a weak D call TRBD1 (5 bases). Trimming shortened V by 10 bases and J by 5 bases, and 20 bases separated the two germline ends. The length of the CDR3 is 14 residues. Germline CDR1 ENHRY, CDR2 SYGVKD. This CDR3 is CATTPGRAGTEAFF. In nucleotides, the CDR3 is TGTGCCACCACCCCGGGCAGGGCGGGAACTGAAGCTTTCTTT.